This note documents a single TCR beta chain sequence. The V end was cut by 6 bases, the J end by 0 bases, with 13 bases between. Germline loops: CDR1 SGHTA, CDR2 FQGNSA. The CDR3 extends over 15 amino acids. Per the original data handling: Cell counts per sample came from amplifying reference gene primers. Method: immunoSEQ multiplex PCR; TCRdb's copy keeps in-frame clones and lacks some. V and J calls plus clone size are reproduced from that table; the DNA served to infer D and trimming. The sample yields 200,000 to 250,000 clones, less than 90% seen once. Cohorts were assigned according to the clinical history that participants reported. The entry originates in a study of blood T cell repertoires in COVID-19.

The sequence was obtained from a woman aged 40 to 49 who had recovered from COVID-19. The sequencing sample was made of PBMCs or T cells enriched from blood (not recorded which). The chain links TRBV7-2 to TRBJ2-3, with D possibly matching TRBD2 (5 bases). The CDR3 region has the DNA TGTGCCAGCAGGAGAGACGGGATAAGCACAGATACGCAGTATTTT. Protein product: CASRRDGISTDTQYF.